One T cell receptor beta chain is described in this entry. Its antigen is unknown. Cells were stimulated with overlapping HIV-1 Gag 15-mer peptides. Sorting selected CD4+ T cells upregulating both CD40 ligand and CD69. Anti-CD28/CD49d costimulation, CD40-blocking antibody and enfuvirtide were given to CD8-depleted PBMCs for 18 hours. This entry is derived from a study of persistence of HIV-infected CD4 T cells. Points from the study as a whole: Proviral oligoclonality tracked with TCR oligoclonality within the same sorted cells.

The libraries were made with immunoSEQ version 4 in survey mode. Genomic DNA was diluted to roughly 10 ng/uL, up to 1 ug per sample. Data came from immunoSEQ multiplex PCR; TCRdb stores just in-frame clones and leaves some out. The top ten clones hold 1.4% of a sample with more than 30,000 clones, approximately 66% of them seen once. V was shortened by 4 bases and J by 1 base, with 10 bases between the two germline ends. The CDR3 runs to 14 residues. Germline V gene lookup returns CDR1 KGHSH and CDR2 LQKENI. Sequencing was performed on CD4+ T cells sorted from PBMCs after roughly 17-hour stimulation, taken from a patient who received antiretroviral therapy. This clonotype was sampled from an adult man with HIV who was CMV-seropositive. This sequence joins TRBV18 and TRBJ1-1, with D possibly TRBD1 on 5 matching bases. The chain's CDR3 is CASSRDRKNTEAFF. The CDR3 nucleotides are TGTGCCAGCTCACGCGACAGAAAGAACACTGAAGCTTTCTTT.